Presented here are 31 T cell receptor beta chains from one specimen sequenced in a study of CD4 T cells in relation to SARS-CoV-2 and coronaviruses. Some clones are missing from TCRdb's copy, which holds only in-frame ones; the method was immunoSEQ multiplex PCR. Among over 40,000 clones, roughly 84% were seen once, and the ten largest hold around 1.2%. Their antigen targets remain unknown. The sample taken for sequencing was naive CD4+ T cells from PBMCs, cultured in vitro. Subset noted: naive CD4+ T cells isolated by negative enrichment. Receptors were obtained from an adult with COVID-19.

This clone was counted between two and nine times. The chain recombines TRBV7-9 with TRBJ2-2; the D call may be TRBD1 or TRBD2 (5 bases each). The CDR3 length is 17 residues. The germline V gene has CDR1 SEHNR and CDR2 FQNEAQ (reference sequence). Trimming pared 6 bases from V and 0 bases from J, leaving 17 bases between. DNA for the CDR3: TGTGCCAGCAGGGGGGACGGTCCTTACGCGAACACCGGGGAGCTGTTTTTT. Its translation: CASRGDGPYANTGELFF. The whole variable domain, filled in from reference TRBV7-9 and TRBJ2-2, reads DTGVSQNPRHKITKRGQNVTFRCDPISEHNRLYWYRQTLGQGPEFLTYFQNEAQLEKSRLLSDRFSAERPKGSFSTLEIQRTEQGDSAMYLCASRGDGPYANTGELFFGEGSRLTVL.

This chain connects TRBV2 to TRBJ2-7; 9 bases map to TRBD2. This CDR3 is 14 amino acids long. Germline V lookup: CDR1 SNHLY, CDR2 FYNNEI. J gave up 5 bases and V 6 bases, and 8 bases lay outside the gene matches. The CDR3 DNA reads TGTGCCAGCAGGGCCTTAGCGGGAGACGACGAGCAGTACTTC. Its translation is CASRALAGDDEQYF.

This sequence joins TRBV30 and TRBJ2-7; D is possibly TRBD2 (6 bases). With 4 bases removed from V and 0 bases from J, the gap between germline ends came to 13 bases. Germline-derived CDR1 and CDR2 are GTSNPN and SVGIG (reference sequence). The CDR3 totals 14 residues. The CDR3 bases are TGTGCCTGGAAGCCGGGACTCAGCTCCTACGAGCAGTACTTC. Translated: CAWKPGLSSYEQYF.

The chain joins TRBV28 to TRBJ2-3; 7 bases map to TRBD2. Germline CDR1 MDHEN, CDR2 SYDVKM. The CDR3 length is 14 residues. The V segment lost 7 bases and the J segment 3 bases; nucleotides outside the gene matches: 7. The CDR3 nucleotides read TGTGCCAGCACGGGGGGAGGGCCAACAGATACGCAGTATTTT. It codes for CASTGGGPTDTQYF. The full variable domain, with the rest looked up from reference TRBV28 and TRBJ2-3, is DVKVTQSSRYLVKRTGEKVFLECVQDMDHENMFWYRQDPGLGLRLIYFSYDVKMKEKGDIPEGYSVSREKKERFSLILESASTNQTSMYLCASTGGGPTDTQYFGPGTRLTVL.

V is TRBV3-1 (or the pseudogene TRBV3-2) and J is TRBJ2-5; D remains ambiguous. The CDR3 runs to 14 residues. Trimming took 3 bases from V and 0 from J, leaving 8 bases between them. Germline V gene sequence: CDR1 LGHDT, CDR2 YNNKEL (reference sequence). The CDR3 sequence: CASSQGKYQETQYF. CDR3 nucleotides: TGTGCCAGCAGCCAGGGCAAGTACCAAGAGACCCAGTACTTC.

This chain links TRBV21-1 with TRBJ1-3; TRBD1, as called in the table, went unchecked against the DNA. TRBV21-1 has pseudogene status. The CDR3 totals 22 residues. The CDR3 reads CASSKGKKQGARVQSSGNTIYF. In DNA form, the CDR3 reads TGTGCCAGCAGCAAAGGGAAGAAACAGGGGGCGCGGGTTCAAAGCTCTGGAAACACCATATATTTT.

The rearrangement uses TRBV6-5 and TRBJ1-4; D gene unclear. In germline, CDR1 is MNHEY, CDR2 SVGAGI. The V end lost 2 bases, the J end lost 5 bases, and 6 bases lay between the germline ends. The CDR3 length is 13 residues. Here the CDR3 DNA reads TGTGCCAGCAGTTACGGGATGAATGAAAAACTGTTTTTT. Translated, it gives CASSYGMNEKLFF.

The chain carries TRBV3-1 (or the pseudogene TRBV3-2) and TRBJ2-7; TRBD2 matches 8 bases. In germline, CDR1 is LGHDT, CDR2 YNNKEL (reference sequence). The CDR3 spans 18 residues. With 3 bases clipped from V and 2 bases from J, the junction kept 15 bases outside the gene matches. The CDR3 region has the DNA TGTGCCAGCAGCCAGCAGGCCTTTCTAGCGGGCTTAGCCTACGAGCAGTACTTC. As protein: CASSQQAFLAGLAYEQYF.

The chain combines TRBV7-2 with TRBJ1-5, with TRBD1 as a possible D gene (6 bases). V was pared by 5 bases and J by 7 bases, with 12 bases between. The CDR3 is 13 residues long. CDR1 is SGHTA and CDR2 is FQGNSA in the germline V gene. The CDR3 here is CASSTQGRQPQHF. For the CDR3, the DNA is TGTGCCAGCAGCACACAGGGACGACAGCCCCAGCATTTT.

CDR3 loop: CASSSPGQGVLAFF. Here the CDR3 DNA reads TGTGCCAGCAGTTCCCCGGGACAGGGCGTGTTGGCTTTCTTT. V and J are TRBV6-5 and TRBJ1-1, with 9 bases matching TRBD1. In germline, CDR1 is MNHEY, CDR2 SVGAGI. The V segment lost 4 bases and the J segment 11 bases; nucleotides outside the gene matches: 11. This CDR3 comprises 14 residues.

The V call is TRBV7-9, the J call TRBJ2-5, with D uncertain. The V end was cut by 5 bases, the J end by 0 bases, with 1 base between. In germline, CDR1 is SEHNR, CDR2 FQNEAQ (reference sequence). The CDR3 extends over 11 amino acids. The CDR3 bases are TGTGCCAGCAGCCACCAAGAGACCCAGTACTTC. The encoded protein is CASSHQETQYF.

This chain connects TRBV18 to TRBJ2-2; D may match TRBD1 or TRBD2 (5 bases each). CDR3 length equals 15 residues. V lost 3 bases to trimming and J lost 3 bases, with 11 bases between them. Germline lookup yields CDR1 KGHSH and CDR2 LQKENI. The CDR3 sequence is CASSPQMGDTGELFF. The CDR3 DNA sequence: TGTGCCAGCTCACCGCAAATGGGGGACACCGGGGAGCTGTTTTTT.

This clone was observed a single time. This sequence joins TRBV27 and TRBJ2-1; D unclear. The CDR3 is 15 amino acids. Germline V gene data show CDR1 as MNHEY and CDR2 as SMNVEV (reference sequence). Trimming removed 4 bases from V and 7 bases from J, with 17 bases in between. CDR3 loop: CASSSLDARMNEQFF. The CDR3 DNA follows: TGTGCCAGCAGTTCCCTGGACGCACGAATGAATGAGCAGTTCTTC.

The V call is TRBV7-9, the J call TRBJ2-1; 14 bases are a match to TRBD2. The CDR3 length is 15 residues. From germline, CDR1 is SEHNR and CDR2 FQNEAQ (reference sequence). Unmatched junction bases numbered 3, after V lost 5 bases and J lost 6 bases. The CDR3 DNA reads TGTGCCAGCAGCCCGGGACTAGCGGGAGTCAATGAGCAGTTCTTC. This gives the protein CASSPGLAGVNEQFF.

The CDR3 region has the DNA TGTGCCAGCAGTTACTGGACTAGCGTCGCCGGGGAGCTGTTTTTT. It encodes CASSYWTSVAGELFF. The chain combines TRBV6-5 with TRBJ2-2, with TRBD2 matching over 9 bases. J was trimmed by 6 bases and V by 1 base; bases with no gene match: 3. This CDR3 spans 15 amino acids. The germline V gene has CDR1 MNHEY and CDR2 SVGAGI.

CDR3 nucleotide sequence: TGCAGCGTTGGGGGTATAGCGGGAGAGGGCGAGCAGTACTTC. Its translation: CSVGGIAGEGEQYF. The chain recombines TRBV29-1 with TRBJ2-7, with 9 bases matching TRBD2. V shed 4 bases, J shed 6 bases, and the junction held 10 bases outside the gene matches. Germline lookup yields CDR1 SQVTM and CDR2 ANQGSEA. The CDR3 sequence is 14 residues long.

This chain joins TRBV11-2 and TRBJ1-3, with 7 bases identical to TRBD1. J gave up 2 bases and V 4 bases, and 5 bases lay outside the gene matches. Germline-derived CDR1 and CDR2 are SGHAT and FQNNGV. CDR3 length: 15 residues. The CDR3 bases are TGTGCCAGCAGCTCGACAGGGACCCCTGGAAACACCATATATTTT. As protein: CASSSTGTPGNTIYF. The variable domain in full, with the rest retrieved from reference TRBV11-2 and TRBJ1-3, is EAGVAQSPRYKIIEKRQSVAFWCNPISGHATLYWYQQILGQGPKLLIQFQNNGVVDDSQLPKDRFSAERLKGVDSTLKIQPAKLEDSAVYLCASSSTGTPGNTIYFGEGSWLTVV.

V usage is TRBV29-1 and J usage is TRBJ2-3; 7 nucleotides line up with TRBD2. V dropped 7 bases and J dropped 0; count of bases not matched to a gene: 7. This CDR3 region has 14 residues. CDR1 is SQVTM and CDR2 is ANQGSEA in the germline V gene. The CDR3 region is CSAPSGASTDTQYF. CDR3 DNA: TGCAGCGCCCCTAGCGGAGCTAGCACAGATACGCAGTATTTT.

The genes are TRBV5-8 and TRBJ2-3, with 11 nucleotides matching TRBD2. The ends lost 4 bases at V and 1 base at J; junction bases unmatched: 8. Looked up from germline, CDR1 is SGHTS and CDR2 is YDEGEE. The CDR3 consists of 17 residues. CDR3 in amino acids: CASSPGLAVGGTDTQYF. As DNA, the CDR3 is TGTGCCAGCAGCCCGGGACTAGCGGTGGGTGGCACAGATACGCAGTATTTT.

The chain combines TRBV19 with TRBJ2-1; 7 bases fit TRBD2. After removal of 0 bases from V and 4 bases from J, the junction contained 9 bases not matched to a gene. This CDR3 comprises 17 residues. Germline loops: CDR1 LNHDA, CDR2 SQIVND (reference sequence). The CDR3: CASSIDRGRYPYNEQFF. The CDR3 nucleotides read TGTGCCAGTAGTATAGATCGCGGGAGATACCCGTACAATGAGCAGTTCTTC.

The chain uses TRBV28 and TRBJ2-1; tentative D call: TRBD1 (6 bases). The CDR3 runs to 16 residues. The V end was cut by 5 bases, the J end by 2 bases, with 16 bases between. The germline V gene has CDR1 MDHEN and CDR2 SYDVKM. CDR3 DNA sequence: TGTGCCAGCAGTAGTGTGAGGGGGACCGCCTACAATGAGCAGTTCTTC. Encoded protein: CASSSVRGTAYNEQFF.

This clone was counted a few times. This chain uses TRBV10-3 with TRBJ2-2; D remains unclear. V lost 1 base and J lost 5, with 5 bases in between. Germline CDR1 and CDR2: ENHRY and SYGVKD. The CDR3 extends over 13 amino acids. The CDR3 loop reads CAISEFRTGELFF. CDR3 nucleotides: TGTGCCATCAGTGAGTTTCGTACCGGGGAGCTGTTTTTT.

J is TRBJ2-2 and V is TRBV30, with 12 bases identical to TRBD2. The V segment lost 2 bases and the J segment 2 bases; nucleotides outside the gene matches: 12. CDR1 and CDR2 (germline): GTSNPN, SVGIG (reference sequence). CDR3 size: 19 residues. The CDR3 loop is CAWSPFKTSGRINTGELFF. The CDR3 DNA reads TGTGCCTGGAGTCCCTTTAAAACTAGCGGGAGGATTAACACCGGGGAGCTGTTTTTT.

This CDR3 is CASRVAATYEQYF. CDR3 nucleotides: TGTGCCAGCCGAGTAGCGGCCACCTACGAGCAGTACTTC. V gene TRBV28 combines with J gene TRBJ2-7, with D perhaps TRBD2 (6 bases). The germline CDR1 and CDR2 sequences are MDHEN and SYDVKM. Trimming stripped 8 bases from V and 2 bases from J, with 13 bases between. The CDR3 is 13 residues long.

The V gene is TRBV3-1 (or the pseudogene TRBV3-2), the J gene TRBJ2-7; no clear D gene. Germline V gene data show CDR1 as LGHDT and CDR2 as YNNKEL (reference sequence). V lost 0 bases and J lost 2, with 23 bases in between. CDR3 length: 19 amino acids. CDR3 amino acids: CASSQDPIGVGTTTYEQYF. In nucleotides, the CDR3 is TGTGCCAGCAGCCAAGATCCAATTGGGGTGGGTACTACGACCTACGAGCAGTACTTC.

The CDR3 nucleotides are TGCGCCAGCAGCCAAGATGACGGAGTCCGGGCGGGAGGCGAAAATGAGCAGTTCTTC. Amino acids: CASSQDDGVRAGGENEQFF. The chain carries TRBV4-3 and TRBJ2-1, with 8 bases fitting TRBD2. CDR1 and CDR2 (germline): LGHNA, YSLEER. V lost 0 bases, J lost 7 bases, and 17 bases stayed unmatched. The CDR3 sequence is 19 residues long.

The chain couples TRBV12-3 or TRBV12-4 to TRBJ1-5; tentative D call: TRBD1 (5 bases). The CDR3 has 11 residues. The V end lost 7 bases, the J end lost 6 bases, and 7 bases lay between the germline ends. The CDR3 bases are TGTGCCAGCATGGGGGTTCAGCCCCAGCATTTT. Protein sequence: CASMGVQPQHF.

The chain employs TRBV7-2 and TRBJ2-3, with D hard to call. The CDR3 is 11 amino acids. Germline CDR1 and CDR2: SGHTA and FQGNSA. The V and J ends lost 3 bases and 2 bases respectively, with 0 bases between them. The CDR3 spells CASSFTDTQYF. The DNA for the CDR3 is TGTGCCAGCAGCTTCACAGATACGCAGTATTTT.

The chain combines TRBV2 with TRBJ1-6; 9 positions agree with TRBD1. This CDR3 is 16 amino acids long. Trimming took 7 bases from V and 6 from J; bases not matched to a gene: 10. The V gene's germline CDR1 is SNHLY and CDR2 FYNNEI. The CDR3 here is CASNGQGLGTNSPLHF. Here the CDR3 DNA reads TGTGCCAGCAACGGACAGGGGCTAGGTACTAATTCACCCCTCCACTTT.

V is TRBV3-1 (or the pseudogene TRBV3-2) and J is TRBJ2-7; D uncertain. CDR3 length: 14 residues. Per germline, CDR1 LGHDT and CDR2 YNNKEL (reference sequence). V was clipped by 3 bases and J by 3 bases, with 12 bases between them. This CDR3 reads CASSHGPSLYEQYF. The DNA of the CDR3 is TGTGCCAGCAGCCACGGGCCTAGTCTCTACGAGCAGTACTTC.

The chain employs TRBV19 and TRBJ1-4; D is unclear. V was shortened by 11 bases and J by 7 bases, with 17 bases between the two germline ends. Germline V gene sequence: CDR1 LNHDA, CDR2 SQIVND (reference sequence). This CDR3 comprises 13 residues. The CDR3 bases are TGTGCCGGAGTAGGAGAATCGGGTGAAAAACTGTTTTTT. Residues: CAGVGESGEKLFF. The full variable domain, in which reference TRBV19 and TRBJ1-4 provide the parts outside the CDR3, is DGGITQSPKYLFRKEGQNVTLSCEQNLNHDAMYWYRQDPGQGLRLIYYSQIVNDFQKGDIAEGYSVSREKKESFPLTVTSAQKNPTAFYLCAGVGESGEKLFFGSGTQLSVL.